This TCR beta chain was sequenced in a study of T cells in women clearing cervical HPV infection. Study background: Only a few women had HLA typing results available.

Findings and caveats of the study: CIN3+ cases had significantly higher TCR richness than controls; evenness did not differ.

After removal of 2 bases from V and 1 base from J, the junction contained 2 bases not matched to a gene. CDR3 length: 15 amino acids. CDR1 SGHDT and CDR2 YYEEEE come from the germline V gene. All participants had a single incident cervical HPV16 infection, and prevalent HPV16 infections were excluded. The table came from immunoSEQ multiplex PCR; TCRdb's copy has only in-frame clones and leaves some out. The sample totals tens of thousands of clones; its top ten clones hold more than 1.3%. Comment on this clone: Its antigen remains unknown. From the germline J gene comes the end of the CDR3, since the read stops 3 residues before it.

This clonotype was obtained from a woman aged 18 to 75 with a cervical HPV16 infection that either progressed to CIN3+ or cleared (not recorded which). The chain recombines TRBV5-6 with TRBJ2-2; TRBD1 matches 7 bases. Sequenced input: blood buffy coat. Incomplete CDR3 DNA: TGTGCCAGCAGCTTAGGGGGCTTGAACACCGGGGAG. Its protein product is CASSLGGLNTGE. Given in full, the CDR3 is CASSLGGLNTGELFF. Full variable domain (remainder filled in from reference TRBV5-6 and TRBJ2-2): DAGVTQSPTHLIKTRGQQVTLRCSPKSGHDTVSWYQQALGQGPQFIFQYYEEEERQRGNFPDRFSGHQFPNYSSELNVNALLLGDSALYLCASSLGGLNTGELFFGEGSRLTVL.